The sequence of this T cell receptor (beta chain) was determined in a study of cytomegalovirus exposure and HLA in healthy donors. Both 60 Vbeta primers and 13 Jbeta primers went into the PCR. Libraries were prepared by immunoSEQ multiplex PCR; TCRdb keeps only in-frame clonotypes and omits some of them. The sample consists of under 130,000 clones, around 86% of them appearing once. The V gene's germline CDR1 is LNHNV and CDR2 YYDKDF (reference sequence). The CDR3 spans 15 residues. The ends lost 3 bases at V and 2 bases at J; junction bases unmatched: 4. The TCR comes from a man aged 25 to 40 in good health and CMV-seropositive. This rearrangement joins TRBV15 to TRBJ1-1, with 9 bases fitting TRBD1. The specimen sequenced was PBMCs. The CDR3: CATSRTTGGNTEAFF. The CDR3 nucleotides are TGTGCCACCAGCAGGACCACAGGGGGCAACACTGAAGCTTTCTTT.